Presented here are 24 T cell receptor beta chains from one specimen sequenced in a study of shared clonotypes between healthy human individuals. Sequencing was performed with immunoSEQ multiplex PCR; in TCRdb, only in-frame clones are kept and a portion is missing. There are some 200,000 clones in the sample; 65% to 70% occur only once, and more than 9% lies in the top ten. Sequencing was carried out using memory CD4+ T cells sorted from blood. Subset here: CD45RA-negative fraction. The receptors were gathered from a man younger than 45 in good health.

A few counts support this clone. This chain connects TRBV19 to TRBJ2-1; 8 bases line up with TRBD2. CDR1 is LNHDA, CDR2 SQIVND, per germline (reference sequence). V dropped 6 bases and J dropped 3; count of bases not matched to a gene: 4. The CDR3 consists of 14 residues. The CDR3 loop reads CASSPSGSYNEQFF. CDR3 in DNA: TGTGCCAGTAGCCCCAGCGGGAGCTACAATGAGCAGTTCTTC.

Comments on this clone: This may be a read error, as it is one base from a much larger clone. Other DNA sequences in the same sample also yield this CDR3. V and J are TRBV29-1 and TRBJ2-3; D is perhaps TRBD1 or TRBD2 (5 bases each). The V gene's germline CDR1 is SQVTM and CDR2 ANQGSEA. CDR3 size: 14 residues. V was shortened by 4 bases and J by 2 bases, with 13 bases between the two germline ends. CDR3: CSVGGGSDTDTQYF. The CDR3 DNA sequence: TGCAGCGTTGGTGGGGGTAGCGACACAGATACGCAGTATTTT.

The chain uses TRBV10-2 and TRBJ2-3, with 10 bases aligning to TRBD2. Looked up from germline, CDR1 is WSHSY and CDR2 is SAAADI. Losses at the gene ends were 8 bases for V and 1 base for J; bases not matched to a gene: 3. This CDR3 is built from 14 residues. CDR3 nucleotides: TGCGCCAGCCAGCGGGAGGGCCGCACAGATACGCAGTATTTT. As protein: CASQREGRTDTQYF.

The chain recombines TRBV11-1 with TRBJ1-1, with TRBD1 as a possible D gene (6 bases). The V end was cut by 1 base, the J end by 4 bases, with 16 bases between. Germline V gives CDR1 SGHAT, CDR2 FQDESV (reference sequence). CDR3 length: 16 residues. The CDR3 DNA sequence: TGTGCCAGCAGCTTAGGGCAGGGGTTTTTAGGCACTGAAGCTTTCTTT. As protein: CASSLGQGFLGTEAFF.

CDR3 coding DNA: TGCGCCAGCAGCCGGTCGGGACAGTCGACTGAAAAACTGTTTTTT. This sequence encodes CASSRSGQSTEKLFF. The chain combines TRBV5-1 with TRBJ1-4; 7 nucleotides agree with TRBD1. The length of the CDR3 is 15 residues. Germline-derived CDR1 and CDR2 are SGHRS and YFSETQ. V was pared by 4 bases and J by 7 bases, with 10 bases of the junction left unmatched.

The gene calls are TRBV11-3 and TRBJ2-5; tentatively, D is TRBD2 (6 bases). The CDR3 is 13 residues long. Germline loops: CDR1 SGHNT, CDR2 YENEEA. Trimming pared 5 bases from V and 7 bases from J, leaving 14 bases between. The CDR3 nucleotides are TGTGCCAGCAGCCGACTAGATGCTGGGACCCAGTACTTC. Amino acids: CASSRLDAGTQYF.

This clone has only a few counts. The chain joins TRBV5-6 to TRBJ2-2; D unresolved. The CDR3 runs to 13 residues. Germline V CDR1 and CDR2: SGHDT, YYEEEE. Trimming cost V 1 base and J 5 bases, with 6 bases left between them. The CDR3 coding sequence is TGTGCCAGCAGCTTGACTGTGACCGGGGAGCTGTTTTTT. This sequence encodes CASSLTVTGELFF. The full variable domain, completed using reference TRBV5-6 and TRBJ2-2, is DAGVTQSPTHLIKTRGQQVTLRCSPKSGHDTVSWYQQALGQGPQFIFQYYEEEERQRGNFPDRFSGHQFPNYSSELNVNALLLGDSALYLCASSLTVTGELFFGEGSRLTVL.

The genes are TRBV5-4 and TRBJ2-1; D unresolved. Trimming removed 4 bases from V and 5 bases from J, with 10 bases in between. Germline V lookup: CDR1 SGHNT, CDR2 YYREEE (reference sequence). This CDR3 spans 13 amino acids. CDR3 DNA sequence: TGTGCCAGCAGCCGGCGACTCGACAATGAGCAGTTCTTC. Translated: CASSRRLDNEQFF.

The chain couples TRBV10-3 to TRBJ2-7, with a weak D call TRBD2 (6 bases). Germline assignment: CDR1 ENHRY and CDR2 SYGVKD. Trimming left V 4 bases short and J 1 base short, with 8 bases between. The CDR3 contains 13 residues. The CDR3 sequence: CAISAAGSYEQYF. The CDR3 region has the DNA TGTGCCATCAGTGCGGCGGGATCCTACGAGCAGTACTTC.

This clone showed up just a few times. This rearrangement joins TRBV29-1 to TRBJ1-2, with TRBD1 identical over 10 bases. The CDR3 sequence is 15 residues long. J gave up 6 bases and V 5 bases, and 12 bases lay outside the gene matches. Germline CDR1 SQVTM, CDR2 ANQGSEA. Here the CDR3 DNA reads TGCAGCGTTTACGGACCGACAGGGGGCGCGCATGGCTACACCTTC. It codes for CSVYGPTGGAHGYTF.

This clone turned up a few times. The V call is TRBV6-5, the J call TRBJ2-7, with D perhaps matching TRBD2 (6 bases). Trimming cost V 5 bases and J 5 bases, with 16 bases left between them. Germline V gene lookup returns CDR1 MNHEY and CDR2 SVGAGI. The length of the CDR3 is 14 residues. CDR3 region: CASSMPGAPDEQYF. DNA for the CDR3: TGTGCCAGCAGTATGCCGGGAGCCCCGGACGAGCAGTACTTC.

The CDR3 loop is CASSVYGTSTDTQYF. CDR3 in DNA: TGTGCCAGCAGCGTATACGGGACTAGCACAGATACGCAGTATTTT. The V and J genes are TRBV9 and TRBJ2-3; D perhaps matches TRBD2 (6 bases). Germline CDR1 reads SGDLS; CDR2 reads YYNGEE. This CDR3 region has 15 residues. The V end was cut by 1 base, the J end by 0 bases, with 9 bases between.

CDR3 in amino acids: CASSVGGTGRNEKLFF. CDR3 nucleotides: TGTGCCAGCAGCGTGGGCGGGACAGGGCGCAATGAAAAACTGTTTTTT. The rearrangement links TRBV9 to TRBJ1-4; 9 bases fit TRBD1. Trimming removed 2 bases from V and 5 bases from J; junction bases left unmatched: 7. This CDR3 contains 16 residues. CDR1 and CDR2 (germline): SGDLS, YYNGEE. Based on the CDR3 plus reference TRBV9 and TRBJ1-4, the full variable domain is DSGVTQTPKHLITATGQRVTLRCSPRSGDLSVYWYQQSLDQGLQFLIQYYNGEERAKGNILERFSAQQFPDLHSELNLSSLELGDSALYFCASSVGGTGRNEKLFFGSGTQLSVL.

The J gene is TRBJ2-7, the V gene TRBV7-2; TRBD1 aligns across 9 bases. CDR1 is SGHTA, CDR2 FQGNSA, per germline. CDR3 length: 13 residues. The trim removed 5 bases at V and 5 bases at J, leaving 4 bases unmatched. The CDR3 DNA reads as TGTGCCAGCAGCAGGGACAGGGAAGACGAGCAGTACTTC. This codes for CASSRDREDEQYF. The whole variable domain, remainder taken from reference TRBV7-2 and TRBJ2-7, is GAGVSQSPSNKVTEKGKDVELRCDPISGHTALYWYRQSLGQGLEFLIYFQGNSAPDKSGLPSDRFSAERTGGSVSTLTIQRTQQEDSAVYLCASSRDREDEQYFGPGTRLTVT.

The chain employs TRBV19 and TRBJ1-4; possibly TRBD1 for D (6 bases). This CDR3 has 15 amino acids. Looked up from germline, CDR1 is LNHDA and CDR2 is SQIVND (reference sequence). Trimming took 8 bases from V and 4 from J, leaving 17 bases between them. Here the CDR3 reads CASGSGGAHNEKLFF. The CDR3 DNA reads TGTGCCAGTGGATCCGGGGGGGCCCATAATGAAAAACTGTTTTTT.

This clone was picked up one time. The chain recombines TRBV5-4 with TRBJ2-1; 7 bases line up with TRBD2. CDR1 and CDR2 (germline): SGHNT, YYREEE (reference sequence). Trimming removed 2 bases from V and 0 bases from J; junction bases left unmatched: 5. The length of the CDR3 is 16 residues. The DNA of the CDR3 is TGTGCCAGCAGCTTTGAGCGGGGAAGCTCCTACAATGAGCAGTTCTTC. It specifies CASSFERGSSYNEQFF.

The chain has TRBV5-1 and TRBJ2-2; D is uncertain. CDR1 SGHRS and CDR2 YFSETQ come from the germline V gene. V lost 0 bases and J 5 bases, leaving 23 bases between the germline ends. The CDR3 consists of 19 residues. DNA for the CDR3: TGCGCCAGCAGCTTGGGCGAAAATAGGGTGGATCGGTTGACCGGGGAGCTGTTTTTT. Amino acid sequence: CASSLGENRVDRLTGELFF.

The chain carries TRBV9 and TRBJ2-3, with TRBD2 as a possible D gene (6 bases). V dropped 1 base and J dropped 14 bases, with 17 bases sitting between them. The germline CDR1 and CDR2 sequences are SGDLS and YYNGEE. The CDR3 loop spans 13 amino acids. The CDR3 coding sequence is TGTGCCAGCAGCGTAATCGTGGGAGGAGGGTTGTATTTT. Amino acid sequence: CASSVIVGGGLYF. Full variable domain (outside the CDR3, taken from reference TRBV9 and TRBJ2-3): DSGVTQTPKHLITATGQRVTLRCSPRSGDLSVYWYQQSLDQGLQFLIQYYNGEERAKGNILERFSAQQFPDLHSELNLSSLELGDSALYFCASSVIVGGGLYFGPGTRLTVL.

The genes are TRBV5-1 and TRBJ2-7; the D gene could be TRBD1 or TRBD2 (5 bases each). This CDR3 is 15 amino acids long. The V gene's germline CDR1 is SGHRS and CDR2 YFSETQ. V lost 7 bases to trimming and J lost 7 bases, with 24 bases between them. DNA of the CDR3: TGCGCCAGCCACTTTCCCGGGACGGACCCTAGAGAGCAGTACTTC. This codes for CASHFPGTDPREQYF.

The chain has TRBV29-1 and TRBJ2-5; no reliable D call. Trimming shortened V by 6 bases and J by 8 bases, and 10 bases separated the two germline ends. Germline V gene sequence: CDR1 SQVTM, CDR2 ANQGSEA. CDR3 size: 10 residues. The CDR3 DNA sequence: TGCAGCGTCGGACCGGGCACCCAGTACTTC. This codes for CSVGPGTQYF.

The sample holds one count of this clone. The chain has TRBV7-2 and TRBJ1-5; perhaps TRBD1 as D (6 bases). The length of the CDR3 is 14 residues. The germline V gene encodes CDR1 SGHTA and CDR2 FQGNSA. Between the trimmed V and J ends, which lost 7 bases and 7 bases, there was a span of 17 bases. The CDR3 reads CASTPVGAGQPQHF. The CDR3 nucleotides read TGTGCCAGCACCCCAGTGGGGGCAGGCCAGCCCCAGCATTTT.

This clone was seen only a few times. The CDR3, as DNA: TGTGCCAGCAGCCAATCGACAGGGGGGTTCACAGATACGCAGTATTTT. Amino acids: CASSQSTGGFTDTQYF. The chain couples TRBV7-9 to TRBJ2-3; 9 nucleotides match TRBD1. J was trimmed by 2 bases and V by 5 bases; bases with no gene match: 8. Germline V gene lookup returns CDR1 SEHNR and CDR2 FQNEAQ (reference sequence). This CDR3 has 16 amino acids.

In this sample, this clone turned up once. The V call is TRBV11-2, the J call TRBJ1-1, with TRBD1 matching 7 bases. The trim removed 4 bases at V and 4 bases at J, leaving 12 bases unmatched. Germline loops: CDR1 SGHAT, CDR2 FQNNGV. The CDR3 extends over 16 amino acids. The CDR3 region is CASSYSGAQGGTEAFF. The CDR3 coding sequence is TGTGCCAGCAGCTATTCAGGGGCTCAGGGGGGCACTGAAGCTTTCTTT.

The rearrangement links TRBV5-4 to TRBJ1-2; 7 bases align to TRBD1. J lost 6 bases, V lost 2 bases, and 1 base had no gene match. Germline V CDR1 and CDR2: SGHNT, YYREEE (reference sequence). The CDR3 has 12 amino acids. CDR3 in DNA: TGTGCCAGCAGCTTAGACAGGGATGGCTACACCTTC. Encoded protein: CASSLDRDGYTF.